This TCR beta chain was retrieved from a study of blood T cell repertoires in COVID-19. About the study: Material from acute and convalescent COVID-19 was sourced from the United States, Italy and Spain.

This clone came up once. V was trimmed by 3 bases and J by 6 bases, leaving 18 bases between them. Germline CDR1 reads DFQATT; CDR2 reads SNEGSKA (reference sequence). The CDR3 length is 14 residues. The method was immunoSEQ multiplex PCR; TCRdb's version includes in-frame clones alone and lacks a portion of them. The data contain some 320,000 clones, approximately 85% of them seen just once; the ten biggest clones take up about 7%. This clonotype originated in a human donor in a cohort sampled during active COVID-19. The sample consisted of peripheral blood. The V call is TRBV20-1, the J call TRBJ2-7; either TRBD1 or TRBD2 may fit D (6 bases each). The CDR3 coding sequence is TGCAGTGCTAGTGGGGGGCAGGGAAGGGGCGAGCAGTACTTC. This encodes CSASGGQGRGEQYF.